This TCR beta chain was obtained from a study of vaccination effects on CD4 cells after COVID-19. About the study: Convalescent patient samples, from a couple of individuals, date to 16 days and one week before vaccination.

CD4+ T cells specific for antigen were expanded with viral peptide pools by the ViraFEST assay before sequencing. Cultured cells yielded isolated CD4+ T cells after less than 11 days. The infection with SARS-CoV-2 (confirmed by PCR) occurred in this person between March and December 2020. Trimming shortened V by 6 bases and J by 7 bases, and 22 bases separated the two germline ends. CDR3 length equals 14 residues. Germline lookup yields CDR1 SQVTM and CDR2 ANQGSEA. About this clone itself: Its matching antigen is unknown.

Generated by immunoSEQ multiplex PCR, the TCRdb table keeps only in-frame clones and is missing some. Seen here are some 40,000 clones, around 73% observed once, and the top ten hold about 18%. The sequencing here drew on CD4+ T cells from PBMCs cultured with HCoV-NL63 spike peptides, taken before COVID-19 vaccination. J is TRBJ2-7 and V is TRBV29-1, with D maybe TRBD2 (6 bases). The sequence was collected from a human donor who had a prior SARS-CoV-2 infection. The CDR3: CSVKAGLSLLEQYF. The CDR3 DNA reads as TGCAGCGTAAAAGCGGGCTTATCCCTATTGGAGCAGTACTTC.